This record looks at one TCR beta chain sequence and its context. A read error may be the cause here, since a much bigger clone is one base away. These data originate in a study of regulatory T cells in long-lasting Graves disease. Building of the TCR beta libraries involved iRepertoire HTBI primers and Arm-PCR of CDR3 regions. Using its own MiXCR run on the multiplex PCR reads, TCRdb lists one record per CDR3 protein. The sample includes hundreds of thousands of distinct CDR3 sequences, about a fifth seen only once; the top ten take about 8.3%. The time point: persistent/refractory GD, antithyroid drugs over 5 years with positive TRAb. The TCR library was prepared using RNA isolated from PBMCs. This sample comprised peripheral blood mononuclear cells (PBMCs), obtained when the disease was refractory, from a patient treated with antithyroid drugs. The TCR was taken from a female donor with Graves disease.

CDR3 coding DNA: TGTGCCAGCAGTGCGGGACAGCCTCCGGAGGACACTGAAGCTTTCTTT. The encoded protein is CASSAGQPPEDTEAFF. This sequence joins TRBV28 and TRBJ1-1; the match to TRBD1 covers 7 bases. The V gene's germline CDR1 is MDHEN and CDR2 SYDVKM. With 5 bases clipped from V and 3 bases from J, the junction kept 12 bases outside the gene matches. CDR3 length equals 16 residues.